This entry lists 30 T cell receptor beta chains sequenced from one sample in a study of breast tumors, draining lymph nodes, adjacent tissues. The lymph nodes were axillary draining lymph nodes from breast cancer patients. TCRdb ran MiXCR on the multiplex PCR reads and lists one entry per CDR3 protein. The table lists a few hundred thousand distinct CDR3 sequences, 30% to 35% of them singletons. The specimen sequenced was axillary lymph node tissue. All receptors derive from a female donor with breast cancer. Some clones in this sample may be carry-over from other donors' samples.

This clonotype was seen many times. The CDR3 spells CASSSGPTYEQYF. The CDR3 bases are TGCGCCAGCAGCAGCGGCCCCACCTACGAGCAGTACTTC. This chain uses TRBV5-1 with TRBJ2-7; perhaps TRBD2 as D (5 bases). This CDR3 is built from 13 residues. Trimming removed 4 bases from V and 2 bases from J, with 10 bases in between. CDR1 is SGHRS and CDR2 is YFSETQ in the germline V gene.

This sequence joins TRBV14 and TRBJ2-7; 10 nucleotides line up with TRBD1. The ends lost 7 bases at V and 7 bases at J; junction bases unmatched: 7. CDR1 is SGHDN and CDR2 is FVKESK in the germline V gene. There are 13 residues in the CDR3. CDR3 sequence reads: CASTPGDRGEQYF. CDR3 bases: TGTGCCAGCACCCCCGGGGACAGGGGTGAGCAGTACTTC.

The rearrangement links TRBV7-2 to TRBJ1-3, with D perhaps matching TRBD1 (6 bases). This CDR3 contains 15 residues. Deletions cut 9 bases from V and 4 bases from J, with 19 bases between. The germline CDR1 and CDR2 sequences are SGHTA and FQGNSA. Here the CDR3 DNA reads TGTGCCAGAAACTTAGCCAGGACAGAAGGAAACACCATATATTTT. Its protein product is CARNLARTEGNTIYF.

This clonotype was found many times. CDR3 loop: CASRTIAGDYNEQFF. CDR3 nucleotides: TGTGCCAGCAGAACCATTGCGGGGGACTACAATGAGCAGTTCTTC. V gene TRBV6-6 combines with J gene TRBJ2-1, with 7 bases fitting TRBD2. V was clipped by 6 bases and J by 3 bases; unmatched bases: 8. This CDR3 has 15 amino acids. The germline V gene encodes CDR1 MNHNY and CDR2 SVGAGI (reference sequence).

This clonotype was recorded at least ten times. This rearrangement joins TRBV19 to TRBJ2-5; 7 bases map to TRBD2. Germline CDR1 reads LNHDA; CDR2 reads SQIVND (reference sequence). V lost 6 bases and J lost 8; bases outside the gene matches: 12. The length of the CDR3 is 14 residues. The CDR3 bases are TGTGCCAGTAGAACCGACGGGACTAACCCAACCCAGTACTTC. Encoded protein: CASRTDGTNPTQYF.

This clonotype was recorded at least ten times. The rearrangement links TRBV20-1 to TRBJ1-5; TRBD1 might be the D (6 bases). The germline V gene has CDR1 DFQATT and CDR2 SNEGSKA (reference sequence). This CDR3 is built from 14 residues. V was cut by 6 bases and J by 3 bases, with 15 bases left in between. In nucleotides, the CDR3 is TGCAGTGCAAGACCCAGGGGCACCAATCAGCCCCAGCATTTT. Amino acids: CSARPRGTNQPQHF.

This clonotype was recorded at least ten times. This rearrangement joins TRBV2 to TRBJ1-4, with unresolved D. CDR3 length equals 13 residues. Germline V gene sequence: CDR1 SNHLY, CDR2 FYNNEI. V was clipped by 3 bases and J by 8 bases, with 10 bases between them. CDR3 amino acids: CASSEGVREKLFF. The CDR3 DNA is TGTGCCAGCAGTGAGGGAGTTCGGGAAAAACTGTTTTTT.

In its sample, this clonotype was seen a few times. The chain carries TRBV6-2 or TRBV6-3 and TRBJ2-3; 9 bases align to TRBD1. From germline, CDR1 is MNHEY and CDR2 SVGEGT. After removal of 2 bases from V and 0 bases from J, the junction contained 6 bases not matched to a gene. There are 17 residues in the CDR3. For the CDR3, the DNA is TGTGCCAGCAGTTACCGGGTCGGGACAGGGAGCACAGATACGCAGTATTTT. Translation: CASSYRVGTGSTDTQYF.

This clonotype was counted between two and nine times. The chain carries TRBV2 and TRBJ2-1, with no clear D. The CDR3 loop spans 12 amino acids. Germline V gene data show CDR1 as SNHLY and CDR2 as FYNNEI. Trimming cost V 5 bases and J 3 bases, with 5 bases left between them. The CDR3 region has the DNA TGTGCCAGCAGTTTCGGCTACAATGAGCAGTTCTTC. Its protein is CASSFGYNEQFF.

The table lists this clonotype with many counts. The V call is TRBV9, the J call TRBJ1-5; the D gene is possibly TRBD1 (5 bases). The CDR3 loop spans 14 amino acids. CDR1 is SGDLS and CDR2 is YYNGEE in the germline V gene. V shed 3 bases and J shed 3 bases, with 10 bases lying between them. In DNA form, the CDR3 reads TGTGCCAGCAGCGAGGCAGGGAACAATCAGCCCCAGCATTTT. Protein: CASSEAGNNQPQHF.

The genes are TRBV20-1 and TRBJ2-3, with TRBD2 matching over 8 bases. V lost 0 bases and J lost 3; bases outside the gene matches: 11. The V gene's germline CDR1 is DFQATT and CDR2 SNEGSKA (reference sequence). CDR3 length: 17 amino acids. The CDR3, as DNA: TGCAGTGCTAGAGATGCTACTAGCGGAGGAGGGACAGATACGCAGTATTTT. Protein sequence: CSARDATSGGGTDTQYF.

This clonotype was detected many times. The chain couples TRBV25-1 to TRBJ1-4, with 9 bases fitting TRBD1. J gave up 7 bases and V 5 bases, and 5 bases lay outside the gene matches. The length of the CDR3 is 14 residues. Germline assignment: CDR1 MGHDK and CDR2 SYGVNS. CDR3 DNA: TGTGCCAGCAGTAACGACAGGGGGGGTGAAAAACTGTTTTTT. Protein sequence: CASSNDRGGEKLFF.

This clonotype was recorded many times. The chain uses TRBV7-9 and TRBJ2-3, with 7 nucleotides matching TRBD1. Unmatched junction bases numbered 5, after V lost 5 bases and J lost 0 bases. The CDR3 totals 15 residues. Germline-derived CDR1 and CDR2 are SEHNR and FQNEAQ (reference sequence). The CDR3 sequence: CASSTGTASTDTQYF. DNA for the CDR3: TGTGCCAGCAGCACCGGGACAGCTAGCACAGATACGCAGTATTTT. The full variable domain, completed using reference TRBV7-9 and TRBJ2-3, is DTGVSQNPRHKITKRGQNVTFRCDPISEHNRLYWYRQTLGQGPEFLTYFQNEAQLEKSRLLSDRFSAERPKGSFSTLEIQRTEQGDSAMYLCASSTGTASTDTQYFGPGTRLTVL.

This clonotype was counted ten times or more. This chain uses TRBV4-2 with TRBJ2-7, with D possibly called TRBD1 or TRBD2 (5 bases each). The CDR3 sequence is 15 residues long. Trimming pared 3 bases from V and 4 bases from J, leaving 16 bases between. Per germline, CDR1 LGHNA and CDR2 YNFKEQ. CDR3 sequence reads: CASSHGDGPGYEQYF. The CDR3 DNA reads TGTGCCAGCAGCCACGGGGACGGGCCGGGGTACGAGCAGTACTTC.

The CDR3 here is CASRPGEARYGYTF. The DNA of the CDR3 is TGTGCCAGCAGACCGGGGGAGGCCCGTTATGGCTACACCTTC. The chain is built from TRBV27 and TRBJ1-2, with a possible D match to TRBD1 (5 bases). Trimming took off 6 bases at V and 5 bases at J, with 16 bases between the two ends. Looked up from germline, CDR1 is MNHEY and CDR2 is SMNVEV (reference sequence). The CDR3 covers 14 residues.

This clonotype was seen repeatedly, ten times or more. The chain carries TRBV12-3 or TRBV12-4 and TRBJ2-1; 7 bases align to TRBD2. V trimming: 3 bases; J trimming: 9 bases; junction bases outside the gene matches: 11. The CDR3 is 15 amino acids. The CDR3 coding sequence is TGTGCCAGCAGTTTGCTGACGGGAGCGGGATCTGAGCAGTTCTTC. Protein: CASSLLTGAGSEQFF.

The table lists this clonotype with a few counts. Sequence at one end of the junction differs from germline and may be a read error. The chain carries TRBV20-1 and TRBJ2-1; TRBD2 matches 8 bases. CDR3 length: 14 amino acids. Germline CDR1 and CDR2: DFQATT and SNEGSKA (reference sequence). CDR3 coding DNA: TGCAGTGCTAGATCGGGAGGGGGATACACTGAGCAGTTCTTC. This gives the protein CSARSGGGYTEQFF.

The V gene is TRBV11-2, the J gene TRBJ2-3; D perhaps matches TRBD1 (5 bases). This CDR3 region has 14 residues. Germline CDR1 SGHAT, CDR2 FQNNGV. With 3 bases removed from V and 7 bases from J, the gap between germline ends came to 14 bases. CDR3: CASSLSTASNTQYF. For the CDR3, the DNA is TGTGCCAGCAGCTTGTCGACAGCATCAAATACGCAGTATTTT.

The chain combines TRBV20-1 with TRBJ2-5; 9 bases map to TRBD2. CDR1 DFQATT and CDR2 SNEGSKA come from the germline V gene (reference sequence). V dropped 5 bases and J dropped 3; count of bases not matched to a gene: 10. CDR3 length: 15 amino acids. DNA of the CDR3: TGCAGTGCTCTCGACAGCGGGGGGATTGAAGAGACCCAGTACTTC. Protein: CSALDSGGIEETQYF.

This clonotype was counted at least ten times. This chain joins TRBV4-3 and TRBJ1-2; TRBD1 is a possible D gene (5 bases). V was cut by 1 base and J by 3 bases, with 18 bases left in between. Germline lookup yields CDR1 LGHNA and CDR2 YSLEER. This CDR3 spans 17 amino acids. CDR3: CASSQAVGPSYDYGYTF. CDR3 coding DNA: TGCGCCAGCAGCCAAGCAGTGGGACCCTCCTACGACTATGGCTACACCTTC.

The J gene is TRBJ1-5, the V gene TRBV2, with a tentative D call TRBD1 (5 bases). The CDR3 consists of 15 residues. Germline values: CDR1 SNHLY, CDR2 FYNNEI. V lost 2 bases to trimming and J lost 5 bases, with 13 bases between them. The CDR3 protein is CASSELGVNDQPQHF. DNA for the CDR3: TGTGCCAGCAGTGAATTGGGGGTCAATGATCAGCCCCAGCATTTT.

CDR3 sequence reads: CASSSLLGEAFF. CDR3 bases: TGTGCCAGCAGTTCCCTCCTGGGAGAAGCTTTCTTT. V usage is TRBV14 and J usage is TRBJ1-1, with D uncertain. V was pared by 6 bases and J by 8 bases, with 13 bases between. This CDR3 comprises 12 residues. The germline gives CDR1 SGHDN, CDR2 FVKESK.

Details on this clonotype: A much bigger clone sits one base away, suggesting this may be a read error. The CDR3 DNA sequence: TGTGCCAGCAGTGCCAGGGGGGGGGCCGAGACCCAGTACTTC. It is translated as CASSARGGAETQYF. This chain connects TRBV11-3 to TRBJ2-5; the D call may be TRBD1 or TRBD2 (7 bases each). Germline CDR1 is SGHNT and CDR2 is YENEEA. This CDR3 contains 14 residues. Deletions cut 6 bases from V and 5 bases from J, with 16 bases between.

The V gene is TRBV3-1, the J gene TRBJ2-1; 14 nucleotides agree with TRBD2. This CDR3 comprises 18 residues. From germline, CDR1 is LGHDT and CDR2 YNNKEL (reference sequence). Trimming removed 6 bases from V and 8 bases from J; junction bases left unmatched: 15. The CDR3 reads CASRRRTSGGTLLDEQFF. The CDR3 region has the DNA TGTGCCAGCAGACGCAGGACTAGCGGGGGGACCCTACTGGATGAGCAGTTCTTC.

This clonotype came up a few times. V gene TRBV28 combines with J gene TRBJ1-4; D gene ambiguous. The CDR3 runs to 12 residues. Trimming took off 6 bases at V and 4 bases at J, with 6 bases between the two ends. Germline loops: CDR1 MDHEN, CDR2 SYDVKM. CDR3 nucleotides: TGTGCCAGCAGGAACAATAATGAAAAACTGTTTTTT. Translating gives CASRNNNEKLFF.

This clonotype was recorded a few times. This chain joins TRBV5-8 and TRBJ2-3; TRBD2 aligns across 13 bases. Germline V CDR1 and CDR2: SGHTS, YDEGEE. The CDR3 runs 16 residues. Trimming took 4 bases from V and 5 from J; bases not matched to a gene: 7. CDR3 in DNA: TGTGCCAGCAGCAAGGGGACTAGCGGGAAGAAAGATACGCAGTATTTT. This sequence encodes CASSKGTSGKKDTQYF. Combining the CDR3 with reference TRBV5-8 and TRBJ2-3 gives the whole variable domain EAGVTQSPTHLIKTRGQQATLRCSPISGHTSVYWYQQALGLGLQFLLWYDEGEERNRGNFPPRFSGRQFPNYSSELNVNALELEDSALYLCASSKGTSGKKDTQYFGPGTRLTVL.

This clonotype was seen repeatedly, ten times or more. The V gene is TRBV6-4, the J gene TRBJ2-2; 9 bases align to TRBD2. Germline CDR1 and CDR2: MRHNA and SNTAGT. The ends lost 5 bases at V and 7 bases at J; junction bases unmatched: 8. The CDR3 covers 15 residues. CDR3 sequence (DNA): TGTGCCAGCAGTCTCGAAGCGGGGGGATACGGGGAGCTGTTTTTT. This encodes CASSLEAGGYGELFF.

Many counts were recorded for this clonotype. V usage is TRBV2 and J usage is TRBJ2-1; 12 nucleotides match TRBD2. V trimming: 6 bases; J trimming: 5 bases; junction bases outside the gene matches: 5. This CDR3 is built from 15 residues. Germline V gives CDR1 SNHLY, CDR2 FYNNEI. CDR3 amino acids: CASSRTSGDNNEQFF. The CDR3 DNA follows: TGTGCCAGCAGCAGGACTAGCGGGGATAACAATGAGCAGTTCTTC. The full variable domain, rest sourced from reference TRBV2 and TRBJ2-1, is EPEVTQTPSHQVTQMGQEVILRCVPISNHLYFYWYRQILGQKVEFLVSFYNNEISEKSEIFDDQFSVERPDGSNFTLKIRSTKLEDSAMYFCASSRTSGDNNEQFFGPGTRLTVL.

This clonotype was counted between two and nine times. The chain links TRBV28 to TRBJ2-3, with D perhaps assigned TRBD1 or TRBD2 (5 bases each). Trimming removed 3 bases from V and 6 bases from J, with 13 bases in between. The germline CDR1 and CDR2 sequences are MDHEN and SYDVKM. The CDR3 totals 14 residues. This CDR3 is CASSFEGPTDTQYF. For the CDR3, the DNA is TGTGCCAGCAGTTTCGAGGGGCCGACGGATACGCAGTATTTT.

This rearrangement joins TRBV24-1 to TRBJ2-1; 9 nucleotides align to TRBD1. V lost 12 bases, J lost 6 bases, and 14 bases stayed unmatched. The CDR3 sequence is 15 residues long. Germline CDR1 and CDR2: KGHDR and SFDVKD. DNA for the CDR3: TGTGCCGCCGTCCGGGGACAGGGCTGGGTCAATGAGCAGTTCTTC. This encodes CAAVRGQGWVNEQFF.